A selection of T cell receptor beta chains follows, all from one sample in a study of OX40 agonist ivuxolimab in advanced cancers. The table came from immunoSEQ multiplex PCR; TCRdb's copy has only in-frame clones and leaves some out. This table holds 92,000 or so clones, 85% to 90% found once. The sequenced sample was CD4+ or CD8+ T cells sorted from blood, obtained in a trial of the OX40 agonist ivuxolimab. The receptor source for this set is an adult with an advanced solid tumor such as melanoma, head and neck, liver or kidney cancer. The CDR3 runs from the conserved cysteine through the conserved F or W. The D gene is left open where the match is weak. Only some rows state a clone size, as once, few, many or a class for expanded clones.

clone size	D gene	V gene	J gene	CDR3 protein	CDR3 DNA
-	-	TRBV7-8	TRBJ2-3	CASSLMAGADTQYF	TGTGCCAGCAGCTTAATGGCGGGCGCAGATACGCAGTATTTT
-	-	TRBV11-2	TRBJ1-5	CASSFHETWPQHF	TGTGCCAGCAGCTTTCACGAAACGTGGCCCCAGCATTTT
-	TRBD1	TRBV9	TRBJ2-7	CASSVSGTGGTYEQYF	TGTGCCAGCAGCGTCTCCGGGACAGGGGGAACCTACGAGCAGTACTTC
once	-	TRBV7-3	TRBJ1-3	CASSSSSGNTIYF	TGTGCCAGCAGCTCGTCCTCTGGAAACACCATATATTTT
-	TRBD1	TRBV27	TRBJ2-7	CASSSSPPGQGTREQYF	TGTGCCAGCAGTTCATCCCCCCCGGGACAGGGAACACGCGAGCAGTACTTC
-	TRBD2	TRBV29-1	TRBJ2-1	CSVQDSGRGSEQFF	TGCAGCGTCCAAGATAGCGGGAGAGGTAGTGAGCAGTTCTTC
-	-	TRBV5-1	TRBJ1-6	CASRQTDSPLHF	TGCGCCAGCAGGCAAACAGACTCACCCCTCCACTTT
-	-	TRBV19	TRBJ2-1	CASSIAAYSYNEQFF	TGTGCCAGTAGTATCGCGGCCTACTCCTACAATGAGCAGTTCTTC
-	TRBD2	TRBV28	TRBJ2-1	CASSPGLAGANEQFF	TGTGCCAGCAGCCCGGGACTAGCGGGAGCCAATGAGCAGTTCTTC
-	TRBD1	TRBV19	TRBJ2-7	CASSNQGQGTYEQYF	TGTGCCAGTAGTAACCAAGGACAGGGAACCTACGAGCAGTACTTC
-	-	TRBV7-3	TRBJ2-1	CASSHSDSSTNEQFF	TGCGCCAGCAGCCACTCGGACTCAAGTACAAATGAGCAGTTCTTC
-	-	TRBV7-6	TRBJ2-7	CASSLGWASYEQYF	TGTGCCAGCAGCTTAGGTTGGGCTTCCTACGAGCAGTACTTC
-	-	TRBV5-1	TRBJ2-7	CASSYLAPTYEQYF	TGCGCCAGCAGCTACCTAGCGCCTACCTACGAGCAGTACTTC
-	-	TRBV11-3	TRBJ2-7	CASSFTYEQYF	TGTGCCAGCAGCTTCACCTACGAGCAGTACTTC
-	-	TRBV9	TRBJ2-3	CASSLLTSTDTQYF	TGTGCCAGCAGCTTACTGACTAGTACAGATACGCAGTATTTT
-	-	TRBV5-6	TRBJ2-7	CASSSGLTYEQYF	TGTGCCAGCAGCTCAGGACTGACCTACGAGCAGTACTTC
-	-	TRBV5-6	TRBJ1-1	CASSGPGPTNTEAFF	TGTGCCAGCAGCGGACCGGGACCCACGAACACTGAAGCTTTCTTT
-	-	TRBV21-1	TRBJ2-3	CASSKRAGGGRELTDTQYF	TGTGCCAGCAGCAAAAGGGCAGGCGGAGGCAGGGAACTCACAGATACGCAGTATTTT
-	-	TRBV2	TRBJ2-7	CASSQDRERVAYEQYF	TGTGCCAGCAGCCAAGACAGGGAGCGGGTCGCCTACGAGCAGTACTTC
-	TRBD2	TRBV7-2	TRBJ2-1	CASSLVASGHNNEQFF	TGTGCCAGCAGCTTAGTGGCTAGCGGGCATAACAATGAGCAGTTCTTC
-	-	TRBV21-1	TRBJ1-2	CASSKGGPSYGYTF	TGTGCCAGCAGCAAAGGGGGCCCCTCCTATGGCTACACCTTC
once	-	TRBV2	TRBJ1-4	CASSRRSGGVEKLFF	TGTGCCAGCAGTCGAAGGTCCGGGGGCGTCGAAAAACTGTTTTTT
-	-	TRBV9	TRBJ1-1	CASSVGSGFEAFF	TGTGCCAGCAGCGTAGGCTCGGGGTTTGAAGCTTTCTTT
-	TRBD2	TRBV27	TRBJ2-3	CASSLREATDTQYF	TGTGCCAGCAGTTTACGGGAGGCCACAGATACGCAGTATTTT
-	TRBD2	TRBV14	TRBJ2-7	CASSLRGGLAPSEQYF	TGTGCCAGCAGCCTAAGGGGGGGACTAGCGCCCTCCGAGCAGTACTTC
-	-	TRBV28	TRBJ2-7	CATAPPGQSSYEQYF	TGTGCCACCGCGCCACCGGGGCAGAGCTCCTACGAGCAGTACTTC
once	-	TRBV6-6	TRBJ1-5	CASSYGGGNQPQHF	TGTGCCAGCAGTTACGGAGGGGGCAATCAGCCCCAGCATTTT
once	-	TRBV27	TRBJ2-1	CASSPGLDEQFF	TGTGCCAGCAGTCCGGGACTGGATGAGCAGTTCTTC
-	TRBD2	TRBV14	TRBJ2-5	CASSQLAGGGWQETQYF	TGTGCCAGCAGCCAATTAGCGGGAGGGGGATGGCAAGAGACCCAGTACTTC
-	-	TRBV25-1	TRBJ1-2	CASSDWEDSQGYYGYTF	TGTGCCAGCAGTGATTGGGAGGACAGCCAAGGTTACTATGGCTACACCTTC
-	TRBD2	TRBV10-3	TRBJ2-5	CAIMRELAGGETQYF	TGTGCCATCATGAGGGAACTAGCGGGAGGGGAGACCCAGTACTTC
-	TRBD2	TRBV11-2	TRBJ2-1	CASTSKWGGGPDEQFF	TGTGCCAGCACATCAAAATGGGGGGGAGGGCCGGATGAGCAGTTCTTC
-	TRBD2	TRBV30	TRBJ2-5	CALGRGGSRETQYF	TGTGCCTTAGGGAGGGGAGGGTCTCGAGAGACCCAGTACTTC
-	-	TRBV7-6	TRBJ2-2	CASSKSLGNTGELFF	TGTGCCAGCAGCAAATCCCTGGGGAACACCGGGGAGCTGTTTTTT
-	TRBD1	TRBV30	TRBJ1-1	CAWGQGMGGGSTEAFF	TGTGCCTGGGGACAGGGAATGGGTGGGGGCAGCACTGAAGCTTTCTTT
-	-	TRBV7-8	TRBJ2-2	CASSSLIADTGELFF	TGTGCCAGCAGCTCTTTAATAGCGGACACCGGGGAGCTGTTTTTT
-	-	TRBV6-1	TRBJ2-1	CASSAQAGGGIEQFF	TGTGCCAGCAGTGCCCAGGCAGGGGGAGGGATTGAGCAGTTCTTC
once	TRBD1	TRBV27	TRBJ2-1	CASSSLSRSQGDYNEQFF	TGTGCCAGCAGTTCTTTATCCCGCTCACAGGGGGATTACAATGAGCAGTTCTTC
-	-	TRBV5-8	TRBJ2-1	CASSLRQRVYNEQFF	TGTGCCAGCAGCTTGAGGCAGCGGGTCTACAATGAGCAGTTCTTC
-	-	TRBV27	TRBJ2-3	CASSLSDPSGDGADTQYF	TGTGCCAGCAGTTTATCCGATCCCTCTGGGGATGGCGCAGATACGCAGTATTTT
once	TRBD2	TRBV5-1	TRBJ2-3	CASSSGRHTDTQYF	TGCGCCAGCAGCTCCGGGAGGCACACAGATACGCAGTATTTT
-	-	TRBV5-1	TRBJ2-3	CASSLLDRSAQYF	TGCGCCAGCAGCTTGTTAGACAGGTCCGCGCAGTATTTT
-	-	TRBV27	TRBJ1-4	CASSLSGEGITATNEKLFF	TGTGCCAGCAGTTTATCGGGGGAGGGAATAACTGCAACTAATGAAAAACTGTTTTTT
-	-	TRBV6-6	TRBJ2-1	CATMGRSGRYNEQFF	TGTGCCACAATGGGGAGGTCGGGACGCTACAATGAGCAGTTCTTC
-	-	TRBV7-9	TRBJ1-5	CASSFGPDQPQHF	TGTGCCAGCAGCTTTGGGCCAGATCAGCCCCAGCATTTT
-	-	TRBV7-8	TRBJ2-1	CASSLGRTRRLNEQFF	TGTGCCAGCAGCTTAGGGCGGACCCGGCGCTTGAATGAGCAGTTCTTC
-	TRBD1	TRBV15	TRBJ2-3	CATAGTETVDTQYF	TGTGCCACCGCCGGGACAGAGACGGTAGATACGCAGTATTTT
once	TRBD1	TRBV19	TRBJ1-4	CASSTSDRAREKLFF	TGTGCCAGTAGTACATCGGACAGGGCACGTGAAAAACTGTTTTTT
-	-	TRBV19	TRBJ2-7	CATRDGSSYEQYF	TGTGCCACCCGGGACGGGAGCTCCTACGAGCAGTACTTC
-	-	TRBV4-1	TRBJ1-5	CASSLGDDQPQHF	TGCGCCAGCAGCCTAGGTGACGATCAGCCCCAGCATTTT
-	-	TRBV11-3	TRBJ2-7	CASSLFESSLDEQYF	TGTGCCAGCAGCTTATTCGAGTCATCCCTCGACGAGCAGTACTTC
-	-	TRBV5-1	TRBJ2-5	CASSFQETQYF	TGCGCCAGCAGCTTTCAAGAGACCCAGTACTTC
-	-	TRBV5-1	TRBJ1-1	CASSDGRRLGTEAFF	TGCGCCAGCAGCGACGGACGCCGCCTGGGCACTGAAGCTTTCTTT
-	-	TRBV27	TRBJ2-3	CASSLELATDTQYF	TGTGCCAGCAGTTTGGAGCTAGCGACAGATACGCAGTATTTT
-	-	TRBV5-5	TRBJ1-3	CASSRRDNSGNTIYF	TGTGCCAGCAGCCGCCGGGACAACTCTGGAAACACCATATATTTT
-	-	TRBV9	TRBJ2-5	CASSIPGEETQYF	TGTGCCAGCAGCATTCCCGGGGAGGAGACCCAGTACTTC
-	-	TRBV7-2	TRBJ1-5	CASSFLNQPQHF	TGTGCCAGCAGCTTCCTCAATCAGCCCCAGCATTTT